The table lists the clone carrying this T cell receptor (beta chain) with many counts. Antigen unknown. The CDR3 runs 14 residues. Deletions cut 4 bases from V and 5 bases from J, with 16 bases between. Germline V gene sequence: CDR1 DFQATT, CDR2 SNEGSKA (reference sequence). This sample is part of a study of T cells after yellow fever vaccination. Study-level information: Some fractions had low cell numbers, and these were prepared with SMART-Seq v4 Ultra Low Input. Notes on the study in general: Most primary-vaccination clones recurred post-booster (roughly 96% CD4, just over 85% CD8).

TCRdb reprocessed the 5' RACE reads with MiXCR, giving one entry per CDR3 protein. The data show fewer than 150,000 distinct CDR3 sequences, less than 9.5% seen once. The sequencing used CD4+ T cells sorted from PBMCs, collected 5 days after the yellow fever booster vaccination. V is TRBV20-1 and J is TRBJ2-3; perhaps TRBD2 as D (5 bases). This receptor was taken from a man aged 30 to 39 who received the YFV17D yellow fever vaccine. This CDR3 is CSAINFHGIDTQYF. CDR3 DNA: TGCAGTGCTATAAACTTCCACGGGATAGATACGCAGTATTTT.